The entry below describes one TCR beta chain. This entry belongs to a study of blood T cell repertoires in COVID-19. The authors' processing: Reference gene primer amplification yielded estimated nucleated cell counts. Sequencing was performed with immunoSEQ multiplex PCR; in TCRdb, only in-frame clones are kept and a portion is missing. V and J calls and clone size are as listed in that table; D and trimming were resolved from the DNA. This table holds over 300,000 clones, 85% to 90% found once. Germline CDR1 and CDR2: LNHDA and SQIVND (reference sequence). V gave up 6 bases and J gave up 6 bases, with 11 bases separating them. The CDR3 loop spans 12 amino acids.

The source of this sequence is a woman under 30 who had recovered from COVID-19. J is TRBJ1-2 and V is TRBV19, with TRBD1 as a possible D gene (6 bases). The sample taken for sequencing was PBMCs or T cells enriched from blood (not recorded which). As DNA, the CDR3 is TGTGCCAGTAGCAGGCAGGGGAATGGCTACACCTTC. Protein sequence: CASSRQGNGYTF.